This TCR beta chain was sequenced in a study of shared clonotypes between healthy human individuals. The junction had 8 bases not matched to a gene; V was cut back by 0 bases and J by 2 bases. CDR3 length equals 16 residues. Germline CDR1 SGHRS, CDR2 YFSETQ. This clone was counted a single time. When samples were unsorted, some 90 million PBMCs were used for genomic DNA. Deep-level assay runs were performed. Several immunoSEQ plates received, in even portions, the genomic DNA of each subset. Authors' processing steps: From ImmunoSEQ came sequences covering only the junction and carrying no quality scores, so filtering differed. Profiled with immunoSEQ multiplex PCR; TCRdb holds only in-frame clones, not every one. The DNA was the basis for D and trimming; V, J and clone size are from that table. The table includes 470,000 or so clones, more than 75% detected once.

The sequence derives from a woman aged 40 to 50 in good health. Some clones in this sample may be carry-over from other donors' samples. The chain uses TRBV5-1 and TRBJ2-7; 7 nucleotides agree with TRBD1. The sample comprised PBMCs. CDR3 amino acids: CASSLAPGTATYEQYF. The CDR3 DNA reads as TGCGCCAGCAGCTTGGCACCCGGGACAGCCACCTACGAGCAGTACTTC.